The clone carrying this T cell receptor (beta chain) was counted once. Its antigen is unidentified. These data belong to a study of Tregs in tolerant kidney transplant recipients. Study-level results: Nucleotide sequences could not be compared across some patients' samples due to primer changes.

Profiling relied on immunoSEQ multiplex PCR, and the TCRdb table lists in-frame clones only, not all of them. Of about 72,000 clones detected, over 85% appear once; the ten largest clones hold approximately 11%. Germline CDR1 is PRHDT and CDR2 is FYEKMQ (reference sequence). After removal of 5 bases from V and 7 bases from J, the junction contained 7 bases not matched to a gene. This CDR3 spans 14 amino acids. CD4+CD25+CD127- Tregs, CD4+CD25- non-Tregs, CD4 and CD8 cells were sorted. The sequence came from a human donor who received a combined kidney and bone marrow transplant. The source was CD8+ T cells from blood, collected before the transplant. The rearrangement joins TRBV13 to TRBJ1-2; 10 bases agree with TRBD1. CDR3 in DNA: TGTGCCAGCAGCCAGAGGGACAGGGGAGCTGGCTACACCTTC. Translating it yields CASSQRDRGAGYTF.